These 4 T cell receptor beta chains came from one sample sequenced in a study of CD8 T cells in Susac syndrome. RNA in amounts of roughly 0.45 to 1 ug was reverse transcribed with random hexamers. TCRdb redid the calling of the immunoSEQ multiplex PCR reads with MiXCR, one entry per CDR3 protein. Of under 85,000 distinct CDR3 sequences in the sample, under 95% are singletons; the top ten hold around 0.45%. The source material was CD8+ T cells from PBMCs. These receptors were obtained from a human donor with Susac syndrome.

The genes are TRBV20-1 and TRBJ1-2; 8 bases are a match to TRBD1. Germline trimming cut 5 bases from V and 2 bases from J; bases unmatched to any gene: 7. The CDR3 covers 14 residues. From germline, CDR1 is DFQATT and CDR2 SNEGSKA (reference sequence). The CDR3 spells CSAVQGGKNYGYTF. DNA for the CDR3: TGCAGTGCTGTACAGGGGGGAAAGAACTATGGCTACACCTTC.

The chain carries TRBV2 and TRBJ1-2; D is possibly TRBD1 (6 bases). CDR3 length: 13 residues. V lost 10 bases to trimming and J lost 7 bases, with 19 bases between them. Germline CDR1 reads SNHLY; CDR2 reads FYNNEI. The CDR3, as DNA: TGTGCCACCTTTCGGGACACCGGAGGTGGCTACACCTTC. This encodes CATFRDTGGGYTF.

The genes are TRBV18 and TRBJ2-1; 9 nucleotides match TRBD1. This CDR3 region has 15 residues. The germline V gene encodes CDR1 KGHSH and CDR2 LQKENI. The V and J ends lost 1 base and 7 bases, in that order; junction bases with no gene match: 5. CDR3 nucleotide sequence: TGTGCCAGCTCACCACGGACAGGGGTAACTAATGAGCAGTTCTTC. Translated: CASSPRTGVTNEQFF.

CDR3 nucleotide sequence: TGTGCCAGCAGCAGTAGCGGGGCGCACCAAGAGACCCAGTACTTC. Encoded protein: CASSSSGAHQETQYF. The chain carries TRBV9 and TRBJ2-5, with TRBD2 matching 8 bases. V was pared by 4 bases and J by 0 bases, with 5 bases of the junction left unmatched. In germline, CDR1 is SGDLS, CDR2 YYNGEE. The CDR3 runs 15 residues.